These 7 T cell receptor beta chains were sequenced from one sample in a study of beta chain features in type 1 diabetes. Regarding the study as a whole: Researchers report that Type 1 diabetes patients had moderately but significantly shorter TCRB CDR3s across all four CD4+ subsets.

Reverse transcribing all isolated RNA meant expressed TCRB transcripts were sequenced. Clones were sequenced by immunoSEQ multiplex PCR, and TCRdb holds only the in-frame ones, with some missing. This table holds almost 350,000 clones, around 9.7% found once. Their recognized antigens are unknown. Sequenced material: central memory CD4+ T cells from blood. These receptor sequences come from a man under 40 with type 1 diabetes.

This clone has a handful of counts. This sequence joins TRBV5-6 and TRBJ1-1, with a possible D match to TRBD1 (6 bases). CDR1 is SGHDT and CDR2 is YYEEEE in the germline V gene. This CDR3 spans 15 amino acids. V lost 2 bases and J lost 8, with 19 bases in between. The CDR3 loop reads CASSFGGRARAEAFF. The CDR3 DNA reads TGTGCCAGCAGCTTCGGGGGCAGGGCAAGGGCCGAAGCTTTCTTT.

This clone was counted only a few times. CDR3 protein: CASSSGLAGVADTQYF. Here the CDR3 DNA reads TGTGCCAGCAGCTCCGGACTAGCGGGGGTTGCAGATACGCAGTATTTT. V usage is TRBV7-9 and J usage is TRBJ2-3; TRBD2 agrees at 13 bases. The CDR3 runs to 16 residues. The germline CDR1 and CDR2 sequences are SEHNR and FQNEAQ (reference sequence). J gave up 4 bases and V 4 bases, and 5 bases lay outside the gene matches.

In the case of this clone: The identical CDR3 is also encoded by other nucleotide sequences in the sample. V gene TRBV5-4 combines with J gene TRBJ2-5; TRBD1 aligns across 9 bases. The CDR3 has 14 residues. Germline V CDR1 and CDR2: SGHNT, YYREEE (reference sequence). After removal of 3 bases from V and 2 bases from J, the junction contained 2 bases not matched to a gene. CDR3 DNA sequence: TGTGCCAGCAGCTCGGGACAGGGTCAAGAGACCCAGTACTTC. It is translated as CASSSGQGQETQYF.

This clone showed up many times. The rearrangement links TRBV5-1 to TRBJ2-1, with 13 bases fitting TRBD2. Trimming at V came to 4 bases and at J to 4 bases, leaving 5 bases not matched to a gene. The CDR3 loop spans 16 amino acids. In germline, CDR1 is SGHRS, CDR2 YFSETQ. CDR3 sequence reads: CASSAGLAGRYNEQFF. Here the CDR3 DNA reads TGCGCCAGCAGCGCGGGACTAGCGGGGCGGTACAATGAGCAGTTCTTC.

This clone has more than one count but fewer than ten. The genes are TRBV7-6 and TRBJ2-3; the D is unclear. Trimming stripped 5 bases from V and 5 bases from J, with 11 bases between. CDR1 is SGHVS, CDR2 FNYEAQ, per germline. CDR3 length: 13 amino acids. The CDR3 protein is CASSGSPRDTQYF. The CDR3 nucleotides read TGTGCCAGCAGCGGATCCCCCAGAGATACGCAGTATTTT.

DNA of the CDR3: TGTGCCAGCAGCACCAGGACTGCCACAGATACGCAGTATTTT. This codes for CASSTRTATDTQYF. This chain links TRBV7-2 with TRBJ2-3; a weak D match, TRBD2 (5 bases). Looked up from germline, CDR1 is SGHTA and CDR2 is FQGNSA. Trimming removed 5 bases from V and 2 bases from J, with 11 bases in between. This CDR3 region has 14 residues.

For this clone: A read error is possible here, since a much larger clone lies one base away. The V and J genes are TRBV5-4 and TRBJ2-3, with D perhaps being TRBD1 or TRBD2 (6 bases each). Germline V CDR1 and CDR2: SGHNT, YYREEE (reference sequence). The CDR3 totals 14 residues. V lost 2 bases and J lost 1, with 8 bases in between. The CDR3 sequence: CASSFGGRTDTQYF. The DNA for the CDR3 is TGTGCCAGCAGCTTCGGGGGCCGCACAGATACGCAGTATTTT.